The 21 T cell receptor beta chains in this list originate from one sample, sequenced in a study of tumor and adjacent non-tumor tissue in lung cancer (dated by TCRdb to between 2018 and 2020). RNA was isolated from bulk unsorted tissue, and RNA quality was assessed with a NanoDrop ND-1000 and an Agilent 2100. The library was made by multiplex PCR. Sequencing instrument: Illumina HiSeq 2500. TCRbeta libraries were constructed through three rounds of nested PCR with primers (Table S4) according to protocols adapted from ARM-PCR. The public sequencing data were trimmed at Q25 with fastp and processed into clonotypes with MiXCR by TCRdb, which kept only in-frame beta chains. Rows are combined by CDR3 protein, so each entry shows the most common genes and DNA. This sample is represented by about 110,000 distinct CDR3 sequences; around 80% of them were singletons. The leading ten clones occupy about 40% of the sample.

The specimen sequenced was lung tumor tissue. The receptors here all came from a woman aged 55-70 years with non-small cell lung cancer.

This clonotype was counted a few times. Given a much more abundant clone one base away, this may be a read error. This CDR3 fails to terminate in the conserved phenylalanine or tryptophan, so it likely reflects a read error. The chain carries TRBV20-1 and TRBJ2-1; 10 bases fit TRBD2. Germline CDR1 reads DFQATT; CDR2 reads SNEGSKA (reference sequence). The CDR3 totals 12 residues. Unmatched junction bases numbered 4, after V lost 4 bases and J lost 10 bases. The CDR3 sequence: CSATSGRGEQFL. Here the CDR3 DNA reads TGCAGTGCTACTAGCGGGAGAGGAGAGCAGTTCTTG.

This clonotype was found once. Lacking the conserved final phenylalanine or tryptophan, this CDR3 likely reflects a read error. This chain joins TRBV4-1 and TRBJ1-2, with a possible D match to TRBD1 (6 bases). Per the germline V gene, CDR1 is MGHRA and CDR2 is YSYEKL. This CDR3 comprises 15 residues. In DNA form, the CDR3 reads TGCACCAGCAGCCAAGGGGTAGGGGGAAACTATGGCTACACCTTA. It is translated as CTSSQGVGGNYGYTL.

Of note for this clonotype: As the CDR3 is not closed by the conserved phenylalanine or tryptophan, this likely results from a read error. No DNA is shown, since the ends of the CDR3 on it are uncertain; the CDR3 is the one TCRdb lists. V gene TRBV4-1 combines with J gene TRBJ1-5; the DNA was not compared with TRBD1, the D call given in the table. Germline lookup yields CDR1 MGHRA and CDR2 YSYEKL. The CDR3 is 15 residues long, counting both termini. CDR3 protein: CASSQDPDSYQPHHY.

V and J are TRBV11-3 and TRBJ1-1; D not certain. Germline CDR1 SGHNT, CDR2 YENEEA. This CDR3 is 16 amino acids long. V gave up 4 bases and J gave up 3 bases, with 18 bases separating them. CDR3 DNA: TGTGCCAGCAGCTCCAGGATCCGTCGGGATGACACTGAAGCTTTCTTT. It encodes CASSSRIRRDDTEAFF.

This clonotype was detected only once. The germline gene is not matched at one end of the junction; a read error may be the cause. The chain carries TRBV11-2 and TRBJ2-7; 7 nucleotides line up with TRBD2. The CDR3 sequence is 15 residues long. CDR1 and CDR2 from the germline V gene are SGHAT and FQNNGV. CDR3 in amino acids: CASSLTFGEGVEQCF. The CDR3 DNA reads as TGTGCCAGCAGCTTAACCTTCGGGGAGGGCGTCGAGCAGTGCTTT.

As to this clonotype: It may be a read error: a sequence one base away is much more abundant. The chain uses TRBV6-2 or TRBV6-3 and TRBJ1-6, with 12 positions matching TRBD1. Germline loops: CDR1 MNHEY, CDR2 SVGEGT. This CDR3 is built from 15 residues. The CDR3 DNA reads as TGTGCCGGCAGCAAGGGACAGGGGGCTACTTCACCCCTCCACTTT. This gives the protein CAGSKGQGATSPLHF.

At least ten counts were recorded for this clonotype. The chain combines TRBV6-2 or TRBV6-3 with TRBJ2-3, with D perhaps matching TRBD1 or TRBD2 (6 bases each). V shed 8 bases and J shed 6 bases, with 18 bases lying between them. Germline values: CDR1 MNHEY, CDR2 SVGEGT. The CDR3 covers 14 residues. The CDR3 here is CASRGGRGPDTQYF. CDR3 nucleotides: TGTGCCAGCCGAGGGGGGAGAGGGCCGGATACGCAGTATTTT.

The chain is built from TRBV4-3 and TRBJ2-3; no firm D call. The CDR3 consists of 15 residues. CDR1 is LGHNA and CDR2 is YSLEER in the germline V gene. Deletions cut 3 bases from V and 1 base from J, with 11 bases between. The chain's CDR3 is CASSHKTCGTDTQYF. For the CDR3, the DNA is TGCGCCAGCAGCCACAAGACATGTGGCACAGATACGCAGTATTTT.

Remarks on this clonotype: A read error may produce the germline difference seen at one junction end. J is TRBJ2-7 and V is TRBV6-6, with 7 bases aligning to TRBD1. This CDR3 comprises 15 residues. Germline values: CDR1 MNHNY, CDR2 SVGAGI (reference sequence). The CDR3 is CASSRQSGGDHELYF. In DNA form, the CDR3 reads TGTGCCAGCAGTCGCCAGTCAGGGGGAGACCACGAGCTGTACTTC.

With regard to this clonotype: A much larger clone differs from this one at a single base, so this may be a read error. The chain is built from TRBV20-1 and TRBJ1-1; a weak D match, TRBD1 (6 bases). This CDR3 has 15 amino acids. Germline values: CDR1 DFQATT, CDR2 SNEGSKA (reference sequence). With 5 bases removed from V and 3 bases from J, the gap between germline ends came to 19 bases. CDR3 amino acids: CSAEDSLRRDTEAFF. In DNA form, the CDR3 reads TGCAGTGCTGAGGACAGCCTGAGGCGGGACACTGAAGCTTTCTTT.

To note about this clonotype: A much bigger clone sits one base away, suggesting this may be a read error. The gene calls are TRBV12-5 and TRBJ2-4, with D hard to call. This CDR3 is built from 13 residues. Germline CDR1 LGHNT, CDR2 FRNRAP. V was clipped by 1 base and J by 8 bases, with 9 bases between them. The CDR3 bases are TGTGCTAGTGGTTTGGGGTCAAAAGACATTCAGTACTTC. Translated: CASGLGSKDIQYF.

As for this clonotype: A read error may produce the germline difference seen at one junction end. In nucleotides, the CDR3 is TGCGCCAGCAGTATAGGACTAGCCAATAAGCAGTTCTTC. This sequence encodes CASSIGLANKQFF. The gene calls are TRBV10-1 and TRBJ2-1; 8 positions match TRBD2. Germline CDR1 reads WNHNN; CDR2 reads SYGVQD (reference sequence). The CDR3 covers 13 residues.

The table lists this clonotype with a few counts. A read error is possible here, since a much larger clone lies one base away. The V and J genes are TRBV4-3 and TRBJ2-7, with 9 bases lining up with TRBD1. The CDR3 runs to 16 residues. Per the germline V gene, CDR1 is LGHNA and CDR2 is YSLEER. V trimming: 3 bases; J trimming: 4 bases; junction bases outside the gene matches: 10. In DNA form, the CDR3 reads TGCGCCAGCAGCCATGTAATTGGACAGGGGTTATACGAGCAGTACTTC. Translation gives CASSHVIGQGLYEQYF.

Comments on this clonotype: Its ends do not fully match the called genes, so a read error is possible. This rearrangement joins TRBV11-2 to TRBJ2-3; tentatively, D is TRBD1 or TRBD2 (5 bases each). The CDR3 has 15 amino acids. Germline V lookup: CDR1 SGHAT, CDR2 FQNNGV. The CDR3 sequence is CASSATGTARETQYF. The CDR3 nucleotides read TGTGCCAGCAGCGCCACCGGGACGGCCAGAGAAACGCAGTACTTT. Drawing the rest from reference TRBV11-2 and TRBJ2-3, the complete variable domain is EAGVAQSPRYKIIEKRQSVAFWCNPISGHATLYWYQQILGQGPKLLIQFQNNGVVDDSQLPKDRFSAERLKGVDSTLKIQPAKLEDSAVYLCASSATGTARETQYFGPGTRLTVL.

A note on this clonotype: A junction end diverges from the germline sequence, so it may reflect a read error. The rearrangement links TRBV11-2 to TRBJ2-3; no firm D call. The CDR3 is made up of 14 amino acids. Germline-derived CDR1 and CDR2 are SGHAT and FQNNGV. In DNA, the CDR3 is TGTGCCAGCGGCTTCGGAACAAGCTCAGATACGCAGTATTTT. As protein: CASGFGTSSDTQYF.

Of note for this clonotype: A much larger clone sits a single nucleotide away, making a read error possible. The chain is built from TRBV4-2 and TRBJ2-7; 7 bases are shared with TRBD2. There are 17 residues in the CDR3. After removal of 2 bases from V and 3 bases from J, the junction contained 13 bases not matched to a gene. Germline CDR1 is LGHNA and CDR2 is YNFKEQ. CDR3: CASSQLNLGEGGYEQYF. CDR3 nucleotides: TGTGCCAGCAGCCAACTCAATTTGGGGGAGGGTGGCTACGAGCAGTACTTC.

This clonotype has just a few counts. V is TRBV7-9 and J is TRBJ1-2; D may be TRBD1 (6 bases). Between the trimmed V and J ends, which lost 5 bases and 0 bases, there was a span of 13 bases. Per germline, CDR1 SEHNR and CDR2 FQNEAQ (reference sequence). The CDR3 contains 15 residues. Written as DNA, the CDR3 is TGTGCCAGCAGCGGGGGGGCAGCTTCTAACTATGGCTACACCTTC. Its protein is CASSGGAASNYGYTF.

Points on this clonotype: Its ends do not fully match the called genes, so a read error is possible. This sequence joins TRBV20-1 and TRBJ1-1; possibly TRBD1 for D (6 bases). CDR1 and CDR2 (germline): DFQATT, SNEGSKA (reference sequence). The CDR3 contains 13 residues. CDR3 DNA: TGTAGTGCCGACTCTCCAGGGGTCACTGAAGTTTTCTTT. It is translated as CSADSPGVTEVFF.

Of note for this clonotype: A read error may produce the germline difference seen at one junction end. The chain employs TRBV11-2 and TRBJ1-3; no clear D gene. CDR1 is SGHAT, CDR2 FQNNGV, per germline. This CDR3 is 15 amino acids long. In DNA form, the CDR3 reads TGTGCCAGCAGCCCGGGAGACCGTTCTGGAAACTCCATATATTTC. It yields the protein CASSPGDRSGNSIYF.

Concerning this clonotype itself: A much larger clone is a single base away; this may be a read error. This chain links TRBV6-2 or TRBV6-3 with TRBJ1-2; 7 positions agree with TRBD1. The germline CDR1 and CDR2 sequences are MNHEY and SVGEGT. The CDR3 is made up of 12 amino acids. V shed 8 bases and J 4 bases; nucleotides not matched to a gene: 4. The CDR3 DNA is TGTGCCAGCGTGGAGGGGGCCTATGGCTACACCTTC. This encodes CASVEGAYGYTF.

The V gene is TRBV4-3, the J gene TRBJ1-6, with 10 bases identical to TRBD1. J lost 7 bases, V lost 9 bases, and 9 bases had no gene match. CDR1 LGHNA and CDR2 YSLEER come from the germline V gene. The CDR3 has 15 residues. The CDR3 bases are TGCGCCAGTAGTCTCGGGGACAGGGGAAATTCACCCCTCCACTTT. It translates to CASSLGDRGNSPLHF.